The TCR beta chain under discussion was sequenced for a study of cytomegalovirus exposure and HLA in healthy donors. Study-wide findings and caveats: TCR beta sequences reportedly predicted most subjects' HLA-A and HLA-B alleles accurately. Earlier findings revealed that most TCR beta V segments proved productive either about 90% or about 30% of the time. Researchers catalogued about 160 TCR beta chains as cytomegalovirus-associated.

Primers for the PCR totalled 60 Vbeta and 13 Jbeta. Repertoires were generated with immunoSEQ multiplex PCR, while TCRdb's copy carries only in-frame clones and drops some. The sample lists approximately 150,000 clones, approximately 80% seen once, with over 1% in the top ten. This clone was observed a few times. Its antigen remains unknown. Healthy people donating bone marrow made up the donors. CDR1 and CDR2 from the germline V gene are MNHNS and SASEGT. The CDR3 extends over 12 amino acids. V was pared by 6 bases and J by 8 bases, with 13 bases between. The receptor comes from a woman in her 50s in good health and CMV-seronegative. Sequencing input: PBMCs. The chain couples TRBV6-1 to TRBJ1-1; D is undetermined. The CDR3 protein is CASRKAEPEAFF. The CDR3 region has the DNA TGTGCCAGCAGGAAAGCCGAGCCAGAAGCTTTCTTT.